The 23 T cell receptor beta chains reported below all come from one sample, sequenced in a study of T cell repertoires in cytomegalovirus infection. TCRdb fed the reads into MiXCR, producing one record per CDR3 protein. Of over 300,000 distinct CDR3 sequences in the sample, 15% to 20% were seen once. The source material was PBMCs. Source of these receptors: a human donor in good health (CMV status not recorded). Some clones in this sample may be carry-over from other donors' samples.

Note on this clonotype: A much larger clone is a single base away; this may be a read error. The chain recombines TRBV6-6 with TRBJ2-1; 10 bases match TRBD2. Germline V gene sequence: CDR1 MNHNY, CDR2 SVGAGI (reference sequence). V lost 5 bases, J lost 6 bases, and 19 bases stayed unmatched. CDR3 length: 19 residues. The CDR3, as DNA: TGTGCCAGCAGTCCTCGTCAACCAGCGGGGGGGCCTGGGAGCAATGAGCAGTTCTTC. Its protein is CASSPRQPAGGPGSNEQFF.

This clonotype was observed a handful of times. The J gene is TRBJ1-6, the V gene TRBV4-2; D not resolved. The CDR3 is 16 amino acids. In germline, CDR1 is LGHNA, CDR2 YNFKEQ. V lost 0 bases to trimming and J lost 4 bases, with 10 bases between them. This chain's CDR3 is CASSQDRTGYNSPLHF. Written as DNA, the CDR3 is TGTGCCAGCAGCCAAGATCGCACGGGTTATAATTCACCCCTCCACTTT.

V is TRBV6-1 and J is TRBJ1-2; the match to TRBD1 covers 8 bases. J gave up 5 bases and V 8 bases, and 16 bases lay outside the gene matches. This CDR3 is built from 16 residues. Germline V gene data show CDR1 as MNHNS and CDR2 as SASEGT. The CDR3 bases are TGTGCCAGCTTTCCGGGATCAGGGGGCGCATCTTATGGCTACACCTTC. Translation: CASFPGSGGASYGYTF.

Note on this clonotype: An end of the junction does not agree with germline; a read error may underlie this. CDR3 nucleotides: TGTGCCAGCAGCTATGTGGGACAGGGCGAGGCACCCCTCCACTTT. This translates into CASSYVGQGEAPLHF. The V gene is TRBV5-3, the J gene TRBJ1-6; 9 bases map to TRBD1. TRBV5-3 is an ORF, with its function uncertain. The CDR3 sequence is 15 residues long.

V is TRBV6-1 and J is TRBJ2-1; D is unclear. The germline V gene has CDR1 MNHNS and CDR2 SASEGT. V shed 1 base and J shed 3 bases, with 13 bases lying between them. The CDR3 spans 16 residues. The chain's CDR3 is CASSEGVWAVYNEQFF. DNA for the CDR3: TGTGCCAGCAGTGAAGGCGTTTGGGCAGTCTACAATGAGCAGTTCTTC.

This clonotype was seen a few times. The genes are TRBV20-1 and TRBJ2-5; 11 nucleotides agree with TRBD1. The ends lost 1 base at V and 5 bases at J; junction bases unmatched: 6. CDR3 length: 15 amino acids. Germline CDR1 and CDR2: DFQATT and SNEGSKA (reference sequence). CDR3 DNA: TGCAGTGCTAGAGTGGGACAGGGGGTCTTTGAGACCCAGTACTTC. Translation gives CSARVGQGVFETQYF.

This clonotype was detected only once. The V and J genes are TRBV18 and TRBJ2-6; 7 positions agree with TRBD1. Trimming removed 5 bases from V and 9 bases from J; junction bases left unmatched: 7. This CDR3 region has 14 residues. CDR1 and CDR2 (germline): KGHSH, LQKENI. CDR3 bases: TGTGCCAGCTCAATACGACAGGGAGACAACGTCCTGACTTTC. Protein product: CASSIRQGDNVLTF.

In its sample, this clonotype was seen many times. The V and J genes are TRBV6-5 and TRBJ2-3, with D unclear. Germline V lookup: CDR1 MNHEY, CDR2 SVGAGI. The CDR3 sequence is 15 residues long. Trimming stripped 2 bases from V and 0 bases from J, with 9 bases between. The chain's CDR3 is CASSYTHPSTDTQYF. CDR3 nucleotide sequence: TGTGCCAGCAGTTACACGCACCCTAGCACAGATACGCAGTATTTT.

This clonotype has a handful of counts. The chain recombines TRBV6-2 or TRBV6-3 with TRBJ2-1; D possibly corresponds to TRBD1 (6 bases). The germline V and J ends were trimmed by 2 bases and 9 bases, with 8 bases remaining between them. Per germline, CDR1 MNHEY and CDR2 SVGEGT. This CDR3 has 12 amino acids. CDR3 amino acids: CASSYPQGEQFF. The DNA of the CDR3 is TGTGCCAGCAGTTACCCACAGGGTGAGCAGTTCTTC.

This clonotype was detected ten times or more. J is TRBJ2-7 and V is TRBV7-9, with 9 bases aligning to TRBD1. The CDR3 totals 15 residues. The J segment lost 5 bases and the V segment lost 5 bases, leaving 10 bases of the junction unmatched. Germline lookup yields CDR1 SEHNR and CDR2 FQNEAQ (reference sequence). CDR3 sequence: CASSLLGQGHDEQYF. In nucleotides, the CDR3 is TGTGCCAGCAGCCTGCTCGGACAGGGGCACGACGAGCAGTACTTC.

This clonotype was seen repeatedly, ten times or more. This chain joins TRBV7-2 and TRBJ2-1; TRBD2 agrees at 7 bases. Germline assignment: CDR1 SGHTA and CDR2 FQGNSA. The CDR3 totals 19 residues. V trimming: 2 bases; J trimming: 1 base; junction bases outside the gene matches: 14. The DNA of the CDR3 is TGTGCCAGCAGCTTAAGGGGAGCGGGACTCTCCGCGTCCTACAATGAGCAGTTCTTC. Translation gives CASSLRGAGLSASYNEQFF.

Ten or more counts support this clonotype. The CDR3: CASSLGGGTRTYEQYF. In DNA form, the CDR3 reads TGTGCCAGCAGCTTAGGAGGCGGGACTCGCACTTACGAGCAGTACTTC. The chain couples TRBV7-2 to TRBJ2-7; TRBD2 might be the D (6 bases). V was shortened by 1 base and J by 4 bases, with 17 bases between the two germline ends. Germline V gene data show CDR1 as SGHTA and CDR2 as FQGNSA. CDR3 size: 16 residues.

This clonotype was recorded many times. The rearrangement links TRBV7-2 to TRBJ1-6, with a weak D call TRBD1 (6 bases). V lost 5 bases and J lost 12, with 17 bases in between. The CDR3 has 14 amino acids. In germline, CDR1 is SGHTA, CDR2 FQGNSA. CDR3 amino acids: CASSTGGQGLPLHF. Here the CDR3 DNA reads TGTGCCAGCAGCACTGGGGGGCAGGGGTTACCCCTCCACTTT.

In its sample, this clonotype was seen a few times. The chain uses TRBV28 and TRBJ2-1; 8 positions match TRBD2. Germline V gives CDR1 MDHEN, CDR2 SYDVKM. V was clipped by 5 bases and J by 7 bases; unmatched bases: 13. The CDR3 covers 16 residues. CDR3: CASSPRYGTSTNEQFF. CDR3 sequence (DNA): TGTGCCAGCAGTCCCCGGTATGGGACTAGTACGAATGAGCAGTTCTTC.

This clonotype has at least ten counts. The chain recombines TRBV12-3 or TRBV12-4 with TRBJ1-5; 7 bases are a match to TRBD1. The CDR3 has 14 amino acids. V lost 3 bases and J lost 4; bases outside the gene matches: 3. This chain's CDR3 is CASSFLQGNQPQHF. The CDR3 region has the DNA TGTGCCAGCAGTTTCTTACAGGGGAATCAGCCCCAGCATTTT.

There are many counts of this clonotype. The gene calls are TRBV7-2 and TRBJ2-1; 11 bases align to TRBD2. The CDR3 loop spans 16 amino acids. The V gene's germline CDR1 is SGHTA and CDR2 FQGNSA. V lost 1 base to trimming and J lost 9 bases; unmatched junction nucleotides: 8. The CDR3 DNA reads TGTGCCAGCAGCTTAGTAGCGGGGGGGAATTTCGCTGAGCAGTTCTTC. Translated: CASSLVAGGNFAEQFF.

In this sample, this clonotype turned up many times. This chain joins TRBV7-9 and TRBJ2-2; D remains ambiguous. Trimming took off 3 bases at V and 2 bases at J, with 10 bases between the two ends. This CDR3 is built from 15 residues. Germline lookup yields CDR1 SEHNR and CDR2 FQNEAQ (reference sequence). The CDR3, as DNA: TGTGCCAGCAGCTTTTTGAGGCTAAACACCGGGGAGCTGTTTTTT. Residues: CASSFLRLNTGELFF. Filled out from reference TRBV7-9 and TRBJ2-2, the complete variable domain reads DTGVSQNPRHKITKRGQNVTFRCDPISEHNRLYWYRQTLGQGPEFLTYFQNEAQLEKSRLLSDRFSAERPKGSFSTLEIQRTEQGDSAMYLCASSFLRLNTGELFFGEGSRLTVL.

The CDR3 DNA reads TGTGCCACGGGGACAGGGGGGGGGAACACTGAAGCTTTCTTT. Amino acids: CATGTGGGNTEAFF. The chain carries TRBV7-4 and TRBJ1-1; 11 nucleotides agree with TRBD1. The CDR3 loop spans 14 amino acids. Germline V lookup: CDR1 SGHVT, CDR2 SQSDAQ. With V trimmed by 10 bases and J by 1 base, 5 bases remained unmatched. Drawing the rest from reference TRBV7-4 and TRBJ1-1, the complete variable domain is GAGVSQSPRYKVAKRGRDVALRCDSISGHVTLYWYRQTLGQGSEVLTYSQSDAQRDKSGRPSGRFSAERPERSVSTLKIQRTEQGDSAVYLCATGTGGGNTEAFFGQGTRLTVV.

The chain couples TRBV27 to TRBJ1-2; 7 bases fit TRBD1. CDR3 length equals 13 residues. Germline CDR1 MNHEY, CDR2 SMNVEV (reference sequence). The V and J ends lost 3 bases and 8 bases, in that order; junction bases with no gene match: 6. The CDR3 region is CASSLVGGSGYTF. The DNA of the CDR3 is TGTGCCAGCAGTTTGGTAGGGGGCAGCGGCTACACCTTC.

V is TRBV7-4 and J is TRBJ2-3; D tentatively fits TRBD1 or TRBD2 (5 bases each). Germline values: CDR1 SGHVT, CDR2 SQSDAQ. The germline V and J ends were trimmed by 1 base and 3 bases, with 11 bases remaining between them. CDR3 length: 15 residues. The chain's CDR3 is CASSLGGTGTDTQYF. Here the CDR3 DNA reads TGTGCCAGCAGCTTAGGTGGGACGGGGACAGATACGCAGTATTTT.

This clonotype was recorded a few times. The chain combines TRBV5-1 with TRBJ2-2, with D perhaps TRBD1 (6 bases). This CDR3 comprises 15 residues. The V end was cut by 0 bases, the J end by 3 bases, with 9 bases between. The germline CDR1 and CDR2 sequences are SGHRS and YFSETQ. CDR3 nucleotides: TGCGCCAGCAGCTTGGAGGACAGTCACACCGGGGAGCTGTTTTTT. Protein product: CASSLEDSHTGELFF.

This clonotype was seen many times. The genes are TRBV7-9 and TRBJ2-3, with 8 bases matching TRBD1. Germline V gene sequence: CDR1 SEHNR, CDR2 FQNEAQ (reference sequence). V was pared by 5 bases and J by 6 bases, with 16 bases of the junction left unmatched. The CDR3 runs to 17 residues. CDR3 nucleotides: TGTGCCAGCAGCACGGGACAGGCCTCCTCCCACAGTGATACGCAGTATTTT. Protein: CASSTGQASSHSDTQYF.

The chain couples TRBV27 to TRBJ2-4; D uncertain. Trimming pared 2 bases from V and 0 bases from J, leaving 8 bases between. Germline-derived CDR1 and CDR2 are MNHEY and SMNVEV (reference sequence). This CDR3 is 15 amino acids long. CDR3 sequence: CASSLGQLAKNIQYF. CDR3 nucleotide sequence: TGTGCCAGCAGTTTAGGGCAGTTAGCCAAAAACATTCAGTACTTC.